These 5 T cell receptor beta chains share one sample of origin, sequenced in a study of T-cell memory formation after mild COVID-19. TCRdb called the 5' RACE reads again in MiXCR, with one record for every CDR3 protein. Here the sample spans around 250,000 distinct CDR3 sequences, roughly 10% being singletons. The sample comprised PBMCs or a T cell subset sorted from them (not recorded which). Source of these receptors: a man younger than 30 who had mild COVID-19 (a few samples of this study predate the infection). Cell type and time point are not known.

This clonotype was observed a handful of times. This chain's CDR3 is CATSRQASAGDNEQFF. Here the CDR3 DNA reads TGTGCCACCAGCAGACAAGCCTCGGCAGGGGACAATGAGCAGTTCTTC. The chain is built from TRBV15 and TRBJ2-1; tentative D call: TRBD1 (6 bases). Per the germline V gene, CDR1 is LNHNV and CDR2 is YYDKDF (reference sequence). The CDR3 loop spans 16 amino acids. Between the trimmed V and J ends, which lost 2 bases and 5 bases, there was a span of 16 bases.

CDR3: CASSRGVFSQETQYF. CDR3 coding DNA: TGTGCCAGCAGCCGAGGGGTTTTTTCACAAGAGACCCAGTACTTC. The rearrangement uses TRBV3-1 and TRBJ2-5; D may correspond to TRBD1 or TRBD2 (5 bases each). Between the trimmed V and J ends, which lost 4 bases and 2 bases, there was a span of 14 bases. Germline V gives CDR1 LGHDT, CDR2 YNNKEL (reference sequence). CDR3 size: 15 residues.

The table lists this clonotype with a few counts. The DNA of the CDR3 is TGTGCCAGCAGCTCGACAGGGGGCGAGAAAGGAAACACCATATATTTT. It yields the protein CASSSTGGEKGNTIYF. This rearrangement joins TRBV7-9 to TRBJ1-3, with 10 bases lining up with TRBD1. Germline V gene lookup returns CDR1 SEHNR and CDR2 FQNEAQ (reference sequence). The CDR3 loop spans 16 amino acids. The V segment lost 4 bases and the J segment 4 bases; nucleotides outside the gene matches: 7.

The table lists this clonotype with a few counts. The J gene is TRBJ2-1, the V gene TRBV20-1, with 8 bases lining up with TRBD1. V was clipped by 0 bases and J by 5 bases; unmatched bases: 12. This CDR3 is 17 amino acids long. Per germline, CDR1 DFQATT and CDR2 SNEGSKA (reference sequence). DNA of the CDR3: TGCAGTGCTAGAGATGGGCTTGGTGGACAGGGTCACAATGAGCAGTTCTTC. Residues: CSARDGLGGQGHNEQFF.

V usage is TRBV5-1 and J usage is TRBJ2-6, with no clear D. The CDR3 loop spans 15 amino acids. The V gene lost 4 bases and the J gene lost 2 bases, with 10 bases spanning the gap. CDR1 SGHRS and CDR2 YFSETQ come from the germline V gene. For the CDR3, the DNA is TGCGCCAGCAGCCCCCTCCCAACTGGGGCCAACGTCCTGACTTTC. Translated, it gives CASSPLPTGANVLTF. The variable domain in full, completed from reference TRBV5-1 and TRBJ2-6, reads KAGVTQTPRYLIKTRGQQVTLSCSPISGHRSVSWYQQTPGQGLQFLFEYFSETQRNKGNFPGRFSGRQFSNSRSEMNVSTLELGDSALYLCASSPLPTGANVLTFGAGSRLTVL.